This entry is about one T cell receptor beta chain. Its target is not known. The PCR ran on 60 Vbeta and 13 Jbeta primers. Assay: immunoSEQ multiplex PCR; the TCRdb copy retains only in-frame clones and omits some. The data contain under 250,000 clones, more than 60% of them seen just once; the ten biggest clones take up around 1.7%. This record comes from a study of cytomegalovirus exposure and HLA in healthy donors. General study findings and limits: Sequencing likely caused a cluster of highly shared sequence variants. CMV serostatus alone was available as immune exposure information. Previously analyzed data showed that most TCR beta V segments were productive at a frequency of about 87% or about 30%. Whilst most TCR sequences proved rare, a subset of public TCRs occurred across many donors.

The CDR3 length is 14 residues. Per the germline V gene, CDR1 is MNHNY and CDR2 is SVGAGI (reference sequence). With V trimmed by 7 bases and J by 0 bases, 2 bases remained unmatched. The chain employs TRBV6-6 and TRBJ1-3; 8 bases agree with TRBD1. What was sequenced was PBMCs. The source is a man aged 45 to 65 in good health and CMV-seronegative. The CDR3 reads CASITGGSGNTIYF. The CDR3 coding sequence is TGTGCCAGCATCACAGGGGGCTCTGGAAACACCATATATTTT.